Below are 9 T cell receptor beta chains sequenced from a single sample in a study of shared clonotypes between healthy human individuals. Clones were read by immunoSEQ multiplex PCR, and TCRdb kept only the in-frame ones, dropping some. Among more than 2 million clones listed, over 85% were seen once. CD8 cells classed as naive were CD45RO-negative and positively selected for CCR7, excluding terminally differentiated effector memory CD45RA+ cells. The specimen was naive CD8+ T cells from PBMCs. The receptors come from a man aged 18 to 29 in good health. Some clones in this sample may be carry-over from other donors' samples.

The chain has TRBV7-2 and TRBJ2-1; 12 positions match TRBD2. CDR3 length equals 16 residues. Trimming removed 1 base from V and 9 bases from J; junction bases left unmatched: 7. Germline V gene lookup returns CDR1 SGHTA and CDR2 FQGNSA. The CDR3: CASSLVTSGRFVEQFF. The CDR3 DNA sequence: TGTGCCAGCAGCTTAGTAACTAGCGGGAGGTTCGTTGAGCAGTTCTTC.

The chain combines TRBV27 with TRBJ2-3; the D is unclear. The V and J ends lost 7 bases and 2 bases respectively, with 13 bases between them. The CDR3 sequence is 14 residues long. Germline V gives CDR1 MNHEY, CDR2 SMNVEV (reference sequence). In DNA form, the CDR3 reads TGTGCCAGCAAAGCGATCCACCACACAGATACGCAGTATTTT. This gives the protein CASKAIHHTDTQYF.

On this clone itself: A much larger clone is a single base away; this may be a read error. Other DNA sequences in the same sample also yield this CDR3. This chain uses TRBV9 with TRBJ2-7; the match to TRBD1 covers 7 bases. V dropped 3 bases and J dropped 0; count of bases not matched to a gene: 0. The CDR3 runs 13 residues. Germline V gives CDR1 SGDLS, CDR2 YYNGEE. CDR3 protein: CASSGDSSYEQYF. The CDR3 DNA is TGTGCCAGCAGCGGGGACAGCTCCTACGAGCAGTACTTC.

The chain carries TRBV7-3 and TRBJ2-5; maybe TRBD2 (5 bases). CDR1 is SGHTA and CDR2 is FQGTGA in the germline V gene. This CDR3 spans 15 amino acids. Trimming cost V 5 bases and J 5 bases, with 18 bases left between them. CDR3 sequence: CASSQDGLKGETQYF. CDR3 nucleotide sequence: TGTGCCAGCAGCCAGGACGGACTCAAAGGGGAGACCCAGTACTTC.

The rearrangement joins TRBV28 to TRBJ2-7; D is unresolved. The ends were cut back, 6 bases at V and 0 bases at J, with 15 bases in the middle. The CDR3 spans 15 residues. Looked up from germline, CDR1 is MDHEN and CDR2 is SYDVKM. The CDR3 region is CASSLGRDSSYEQYF. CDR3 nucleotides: TGTGCCAGCAGCCTGGGCCGAGATAGCTCCTACGAGCAGTACTTC.

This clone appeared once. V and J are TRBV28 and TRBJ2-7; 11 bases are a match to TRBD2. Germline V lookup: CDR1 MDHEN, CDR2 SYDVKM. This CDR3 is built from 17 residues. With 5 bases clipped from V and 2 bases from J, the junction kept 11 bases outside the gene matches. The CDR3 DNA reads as TGTGCCAGCAGTCTTTTCCCGACTAGCGGGAAAACCTACGAGCAGTACTTC. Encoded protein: CASSLFPTSGKTYEQYF. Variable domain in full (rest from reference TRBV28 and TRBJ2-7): DVKVTQSSRYLVKRTGEKVFLECVQDMDHENMFWYRQDPGLGLRLIYFSYDVKMKEKGDIPEGYSVSREKKERFSLILESASTNQTSMYLCASSLFPTSGKTYEQYFGPGTRLTVT.

The CDR3 region is CASSSLTGYGVYGYTF. The CDR3 region has the DNA TGTGCCAGCAGTTCCTTGACAGGGTATGGTGTCTATGGCTACACCTTC. The chain links TRBV27 to TRBJ1-2, with 7 bases aligning to TRBD1. V shed 4 bases and J 4 bases; nucleotides not matched to a gene: 12. Germline CDR1 is MNHEY and CDR2 is SMNVEV (reference sequence). This CDR3 comprises 16 residues.

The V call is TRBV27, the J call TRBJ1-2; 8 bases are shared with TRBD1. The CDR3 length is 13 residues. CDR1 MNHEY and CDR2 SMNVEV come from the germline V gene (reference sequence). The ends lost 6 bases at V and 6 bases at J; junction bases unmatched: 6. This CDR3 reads CASRATGENGYTF. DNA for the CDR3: TGTGCCAGCAGGGCGACAGGGGAGAATGGCTACACCTTC.

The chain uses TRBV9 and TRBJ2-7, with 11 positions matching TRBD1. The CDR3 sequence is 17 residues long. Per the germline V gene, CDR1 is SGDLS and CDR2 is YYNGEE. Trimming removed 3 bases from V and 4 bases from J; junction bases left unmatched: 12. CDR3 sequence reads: CASSAGSPGTGGYEQYF. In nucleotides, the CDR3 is TGTGCCAGCAGCGCGGGGTCCCCCGGGACAGGGGGGTACGAGCAGTACTTC.